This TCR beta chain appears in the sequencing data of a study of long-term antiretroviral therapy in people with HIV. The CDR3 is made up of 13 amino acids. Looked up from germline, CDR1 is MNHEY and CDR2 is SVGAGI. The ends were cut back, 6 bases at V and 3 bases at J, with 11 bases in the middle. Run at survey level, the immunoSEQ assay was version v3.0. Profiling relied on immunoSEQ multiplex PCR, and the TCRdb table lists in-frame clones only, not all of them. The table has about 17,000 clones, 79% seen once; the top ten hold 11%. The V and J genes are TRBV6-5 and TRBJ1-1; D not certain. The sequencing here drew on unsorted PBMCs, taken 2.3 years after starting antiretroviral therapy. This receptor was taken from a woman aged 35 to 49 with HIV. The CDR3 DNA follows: TGTGCCAGCAGAGGTTGGAGGGACACTGAAGCTTTCTTT. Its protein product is CASRGWRDTEAFF.